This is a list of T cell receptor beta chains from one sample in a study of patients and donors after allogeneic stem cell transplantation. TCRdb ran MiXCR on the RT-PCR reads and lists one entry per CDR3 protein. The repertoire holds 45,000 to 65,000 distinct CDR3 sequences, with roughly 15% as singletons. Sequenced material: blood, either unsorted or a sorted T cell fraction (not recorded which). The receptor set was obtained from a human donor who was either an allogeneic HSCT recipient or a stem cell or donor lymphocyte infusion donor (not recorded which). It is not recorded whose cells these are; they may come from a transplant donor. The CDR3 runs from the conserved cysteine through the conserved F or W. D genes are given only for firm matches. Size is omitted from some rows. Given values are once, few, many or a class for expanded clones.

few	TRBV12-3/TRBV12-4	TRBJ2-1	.	CASTPTLSSYNEQFF	TGTGCCAGCACTCCTACGCTGAGCTCCTACAATGAGCAGTTCTTC
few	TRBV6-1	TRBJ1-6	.	CASSGFRGRQNQPLHF	TGTGCCAGCAGTGGGTTCCGGGGCCGGCAAAACCAACCCCTCCACTTT
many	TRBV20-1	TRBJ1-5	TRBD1	CSAPTGPGNQPQHF	TGCAGTGCCCCGACAGGGCCTGGCAATCAGCCCCAGCATTTT
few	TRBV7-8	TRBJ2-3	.	CASSWEGGRSTDTQYF	TGTGCCAGCAGCTGGGAGGGGGGAAGGAGCACAGATACGCAGTATTTT
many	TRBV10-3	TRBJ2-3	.	CAISEPGQSTDTQYF	TGTGCCATCAGTGAGCCAGGACAGAGCACAGATACGCAGTATTTT
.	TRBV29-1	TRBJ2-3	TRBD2	CSVATASGRPTDTQYF	TGCAGCGTTGCAACGGCTAGCGGGAGACCCACAGATACGCAGTATTTT
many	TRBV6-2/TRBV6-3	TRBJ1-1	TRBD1	CASNEGARGEAFF	TGTGCCAGCAACGAGGGGGCGCGAGGTGAAGCTTTCTTT
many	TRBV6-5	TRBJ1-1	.	CASSTGPYTEAFF	TGTGCCAGCAGTACCGGTCCCTACACTGAAGCTTTCTTT
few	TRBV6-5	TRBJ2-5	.	CASSYHSGETQYF	TGTGCCAGCAGTTACCATTCGGGAGAGACCCAGTACTTC
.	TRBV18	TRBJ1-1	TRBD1	CASSPVTGTGGSGTEAFF	TGTGCCAGCTCACCCGTTACCGGGACAGGGGGCTCGGGCACTGAAGCTTTCTTT
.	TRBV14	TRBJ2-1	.	CASSQEKGKTRRYNEQFF	TGTGCCAGCAGCCAAGAGAAAGGGAAGACTAGGCGGTACAATGAGCAGTTCTTC
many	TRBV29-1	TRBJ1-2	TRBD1	CSVKTTGVSGYTF	TGCAGCGTGAAAACTACAGGGGTTAGCGGCTACACCTTC
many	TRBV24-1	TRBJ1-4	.	CATSDGSLSFF	TGTGCCACCAGTGATGGGTCTCTTTCTTTTTTT
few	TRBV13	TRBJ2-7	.	CASSHRTAWDFDYEQYF	TGTGCCAGCAGCCACCGGACCGCTTGGGATTTCGACTACGAGCAGTACTTC
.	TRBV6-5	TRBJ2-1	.	CASSYSPVDEQFF	TGTGCCAGCAGTTACTCTCCGGTCGATGAGCAGTTCTTC
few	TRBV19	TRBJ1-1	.	CASSMVGTANTEAFF	TGTGCCAGTAGTATGGTAGGGACGGCCAACACTGAAGCTTTCTTT
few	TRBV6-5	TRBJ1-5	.	CASSYRSDIPPQPQHF	TGTGCCAGCAGTTACAGAAGTGATATCCCTCCTCAGCCCCAGCATTTT
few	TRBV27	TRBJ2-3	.	CASSLIFSGGTDTQYF	TGTGCCAGCAGTTTAATCTTCTCGGGAGGCACAGATACGCAGTATTTT
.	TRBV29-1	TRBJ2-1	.	CSAPGPQREQFF	TGCAGCGCACCGGGACCCCAAAGGGAGCAGTTCTTC
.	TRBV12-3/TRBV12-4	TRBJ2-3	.	CASSRKADTQYF	TGTGCCAGCAGTCGAAAGGCAGATACGCAGTATTTT
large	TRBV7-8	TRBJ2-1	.	CASSLVESSSYNEQFF	TGTGCCAGCAGCTTAGTTGAGAGCTCCTCCTACAATGAGCAGTTCTTC
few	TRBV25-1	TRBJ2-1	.	CASSELQGRDEQFF	TGTGCCAGCAGTGAATTGCAGGGTAGGGATGAGCAGTTCTTC
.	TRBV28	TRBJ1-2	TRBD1	CASSPPQGANYGYTF	TGTGCCAGCAGTCCACCTCAGGGGGCAAACTATGGCTACACCTTC
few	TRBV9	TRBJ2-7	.	CASSVDEGTGYEQYF	TGTGCCAGCAGCGTAGACGAGGGGACGGGATACGAGCAGTACTTC
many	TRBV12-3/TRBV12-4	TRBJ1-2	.	CASSLKGLRGYTF	TGTGCCAGCAGTTTAAAAGGGCTTCGGGGCTACACCTTC
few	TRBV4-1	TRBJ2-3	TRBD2	CASSQRLASSTDTQYF	TGCGCCAGCAGCCAACGACTAGCTTCAAGCACAGATACGCAGTATTTT
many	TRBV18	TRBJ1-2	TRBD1	CASSPTGTEPYGYTF	TGTGCCAGCTCACCGACAGGGACAGAACCTTATGGCTACACCTTC
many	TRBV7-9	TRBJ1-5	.	CATEDKNQPQHF	TGTGCTACCGAGGACAAGAATCAGCCCCAGCATTTT
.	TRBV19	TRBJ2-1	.	CASSLVIASPYNEQFF	TGTGCCAGTAGTCTCGTCATAGCGTCCCCCTACAATGAGCAGTTCTTC
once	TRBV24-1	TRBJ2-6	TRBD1	CATSSGTGGSGANVLTF	TGTGCCACCAGCTCCGGGACAGGGGGCTCTGGGGCCAACGTCCTGACTTTC
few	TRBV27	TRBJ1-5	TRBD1	CASSPGQGAQPQHF	TGTGCCAGCAGTCCAGGACAGGGCGCTCAGCCCCAGCATTTT
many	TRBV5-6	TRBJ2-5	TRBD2	CASSFPGLAVTQYF	TGTGCCAGCAGTTTTCCTGGACTAGCCGTGACCCAGTACTTC
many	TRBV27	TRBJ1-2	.	CASSLSPGGSLNYGYTF	TGTGCCAGCAGTCTGTCCCCGGGGGGGAGTCTTAACTATGGCTACACCTTC
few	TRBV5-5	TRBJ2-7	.	CASSSRIYEQYF	TGTGCCAGCAGTTCGAGAATTTACGAGCAGTACTTC
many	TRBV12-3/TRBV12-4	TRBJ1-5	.	CASSLRAGNQPQHF	TGTGCCAGCAGTTTAAGGGCGGGCAATCAGCCCCAGCATTTT
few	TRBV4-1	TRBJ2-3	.	CASSQNPWLSDTQYF	TGCGCCAGCAGCCAAAACCCCTGGTTGTCAGATACGCAGTATTTT
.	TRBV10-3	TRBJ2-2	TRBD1	CAISERTGLNTGELFF	TGTGCCATCAGTGAAAGGACAGGGCTGAACACCGGGGAGCTGTTTTTT
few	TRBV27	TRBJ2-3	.	CASSSRGEAAFSTDTQYF	TGTGCCAGCAGTAGCCGAGGGGAAGCGGCATTTTCCACAGATACGCAGTATTTT
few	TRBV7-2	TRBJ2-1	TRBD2	CASSTSGNSYNEQFF	TGTGCCAGCAGCACTAGCGGGAACTCCTACAATGAGCAGTTCTTC
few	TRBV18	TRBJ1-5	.	CASSPLGQPQHF	TGTGCCAGCTCACCCCTGGGCCAGCCCCAGCATTTT
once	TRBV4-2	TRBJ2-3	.	CASSQDPELTDTQYF	TGTGCCAGCAGCCAAGATCCGGAACTCACAGATACGCAGTATTTT
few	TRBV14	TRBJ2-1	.	CASSRSMGYEQFF	TGTGCCAGCAGCCGGTCCATGGGTTATGAGCAGTTCTTC
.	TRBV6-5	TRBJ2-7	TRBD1	CASSYRYRDRGVHEQYF	TGTGCCAGCAGTTACCGCTACCGGGACAGGGGTGTCCACGAGCAGTACTTC
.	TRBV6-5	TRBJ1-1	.	CASYTRWERGNTEAFF	TGTGCCAGCTATACGCGCTGGGAAAGAGGGAACACTGAAGCTTTCTTT
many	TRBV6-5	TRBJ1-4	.	CAVQASATNEKLFF	TGTGCCGTACAGGCTTCTGCAACTAATGAAAAACTGTTTTTT
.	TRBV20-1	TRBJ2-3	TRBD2	CSASLAGELNTDTQYF	TGCAGTGCTAGTTTAGCGGGAGAGCTCAACACAGATACGCAGTATTTT
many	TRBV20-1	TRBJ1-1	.	CSGLPGRNTEAFF	TGCAGTGGATTACCGGGAAGGAACACTGAAGCTTTCTTT
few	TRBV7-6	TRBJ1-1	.	CASSLAYSRNTEAFF	TGTGCCAGCAGCTTAGCGTACAGCCGGAACACTGAAGCTTTCTTT
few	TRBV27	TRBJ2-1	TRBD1	CASSLLGLEGQASNEQFF	TGTGCCAGCAGTTTATTGGGTTTGGAGGGACAGGCCTCAAATGAGCAGTTCTTC